This T cell receptor beta chain came from a study of T cell responses to AZD1222 COVID-19 vaccine. The CDR3 runs to 15 residues. Germline V lookup: CDR1 SGDLS, CDR2 YYNGEE. V lost 0 bases to trimming and J lost 3 bases, with 10 bases between them. The repertoire was sequenced with immunoSEQ multiplex PCR; TCRdb's copy has only in-frame clones and lacks some. Found here are 95,000 to 100,000 clones, 85% to 90% of them singletons; the top ten hold approximately 24%. Study conclusions and caveats: Baseline seropositivity characterized only 5 to 7 AZD1222 recipients. An increase in Spike-specific TCR breadth and depth was observed after two AZD1222 doses. Of spike-specific TCRs, nearly half reportedly target regions left unmutated in variants.

This clone was observed a single time. Its target is not known. The source was peripheral blood, collected on day 0 of AZD1222 vaccination. V and J are TRBV9 and TRBJ2-1; D is possibly TRBD1 or TRBD2 (5 bases each). This TCR derives from an adult in good health. CDR3 in amino acids: CASSVDGTDYNEQFF. CDR3 coding DNA: TGTGCCAGCAGCGTAGACGGGACCGACTACAATGAGCAGTTCTTC.